This TCR beta chain was captured by sequencing in a study of CD8+CD57+ T cells in acquired aplastic anemia. Overall study context: Sorted CD4+ and CD8+ cells yielded DNA averaging around 3.2 ug. General study results and limits: Patient and control CD8+ Simpson's diversity was not significantly different.

CDR3 and TCR beta VDJ profiling relied on a genomic DNA template. MiXCR, run by TCRdb on the reads, gives a single entry per CDR3 protein. The sample includes tens of thousands of distinct CDR3 sequences, roughly 65% of them seen just once. The CDR3 is made up of 13 amino acids. The V gene lost 1 base and the J gene lost 0 bases, with 4 bases spanning the gap. CDR1 is SEHNR, CDR2 FQNEAQ, per germline (reference sequence). This clonotype is termed medium-sized (0.01 to 0.1%). Its antigen is undetermined. The chain is built from TRBV7-9 and TRBJ2-7; no reliable D call. This TCR came from a human donor in good health, serving as a control. Sequenced input: sorted CD4+, CD8+, or CD8+CD57+ T cells (not recorded which) from PBMCs. The CDR3 region has the DNA TGTGCCAGCAGCTTAGTCTCCTCCTACGAGCAGTACTTC. As protein: CASSLVSSYEQYF.